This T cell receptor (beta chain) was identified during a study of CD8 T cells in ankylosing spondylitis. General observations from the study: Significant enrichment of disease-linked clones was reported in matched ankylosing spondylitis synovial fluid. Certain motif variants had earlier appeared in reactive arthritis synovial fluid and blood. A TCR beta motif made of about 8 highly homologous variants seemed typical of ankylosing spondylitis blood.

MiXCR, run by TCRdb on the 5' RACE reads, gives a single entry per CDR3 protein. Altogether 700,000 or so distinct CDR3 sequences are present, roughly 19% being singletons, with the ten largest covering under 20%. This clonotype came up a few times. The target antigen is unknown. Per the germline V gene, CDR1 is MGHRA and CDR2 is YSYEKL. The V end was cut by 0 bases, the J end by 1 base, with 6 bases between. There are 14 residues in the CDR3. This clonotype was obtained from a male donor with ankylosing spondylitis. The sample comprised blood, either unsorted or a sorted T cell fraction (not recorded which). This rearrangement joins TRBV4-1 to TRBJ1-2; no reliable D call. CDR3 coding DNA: TGCGCCAGCAGCCAAGATGGGATTAACTATGGCTACACCTTC. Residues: CASSQDGINYGYTF.